The 29 T cell receptor beta chains listed next were all sequenced from one sample in a study of blood T cell repertoires in COVID-19. Using immunoSEQ multiplex PCR, the repertoire was profiled, and TCRdb retains in-frame clones only, with some absent. The repertoire holds just over 15,000 clones, with 65% to 85% as singletons. The sample taken for sequencing was peripheral blood. The source of these receptors is a human donor in a cohort sampled during active COVID-19.

The rearrangement links TRBV18 to TRBJ2-3, with unresolved D. V was clipped by 0 bases and J by 4 bases, with 11 bases between them. The CDR3 has 15 residues. Per germline, CDR1 KGHSH and CDR2 LQKENI. CDR3 loop: CASSPPLPSSDTQYF. In nucleotides, the CDR3 is TGTGCCAGCTCACCACCTCTGCCTAGTTCAGATACGCAGTATTTT.

The chain links TRBV5-1 to TRBJ2-3; the match to TRBD1 covers 7 bases. CDR3 length: 15 residues. With V trimmed by 3 bases and J by 4 bases, 8 bases remained unmatched. The V gene's germline CDR1 is SGHRS and CDR2 YFSETQ. CDR3 sequence (DNA): TGCGCCAGCAGCTCAACACAGGGGTGGTCAGATACGCAGTATTTT. As protein: CASSSTQGWSDTQYF.

This clone was counted a single time. V is TRBV6-2 or TRBV6-3 and J is TRBJ1-1; D gene unclear. The CDR3 loop spans 12 amino acids. In germline, CDR1 is MNHEY, CDR2 SVGEGT. V lost 5 bases and J 6 bases, leaving 10 bases between the germline ends. CDR3: CASSTPGSEAFF. The CDR3 region has the DNA TGTGCCAGCAGTACCCCGGGATCTGAAGCTTTCTTT.

The chain carries TRBV3-1 (or the pseudogene TRBV3-2) and TRBJ1-6; a weak D match, TRBD1 (6 bases). Germline V gene sequence: CDR1 LGHDT, CDR2 YNNKEL (reference sequence). This CDR3 is 16 amino acids long. The V end was cut by 0 bases, the J end by 10 bases, with 16 bases between. The CDR3 DNA follows: TGTGCCAGCAGCCAAGACGGGGGGCAGCAGTGGTCACCCCTCCACTTT. This gives the protein CASSQDGGQQWSPLHF.

The J gene is TRBJ2-3, the V gene TRBV9; 15 bases are shared with TRBD2. The J segment lost 8 bases and the V segment lost 1 base, leaving 2 bases of the junction unmatched. Germline CDR1 SGDLS, CDR2 YYNGEE. This CDR3 contains 15 residues. The CDR3 DNA follows: TGTGCCAGCAGCGTAAGGGGACTAGCGGGGGGTACGCAGTATTTT. Translated, it gives CASSVRGLAGGTQYF.

The chain recombines TRBV5-1 with TRBJ2-1; 15 bases line up with TRBD2. This CDR3 region has 16 residues. The germline V gene encodes CDR1 SGHRS and CDR2 YFSETQ. V shed 4 bases and J 4 bases; nucleotides not matched to a gene: 3. The CDR3 reads CASSRGLAGGYNEQFF. The CDR3 nucleotides read TGCGCCAGCAGCAGGGGACTAGCGGGAGGTTACAATGAGCAGTTCTTC. Looking up the rest from reference TRBV5-1 and TRBJ2-1 gives the full variable domain: KAGVTQTPRYLIKTRGQQVTLSCSPISGHRSVSWYQQTPGQGLQFLFEYFSETQRNKGNFPGRFSGRQFSNSRSEMNVSTLELGDSALYLCASSRGLAGGYNEQFFGPGTRLTVL.

This rearrangement joins TRBV10-3 to TRBJ1-1; D gene uncertain. Germline V gene lookup returns CDR1 ENHRY and CDR2 SYGVKD. CDR3 length: 14 amino acids. Deletions cut 3 bases from V and 6 bases from J, with 14 bases between. In DNA, the CDR3 is TGTGCCATCAGTGATGTAGGGAGGACCGCTGAAGCTTTCTTT. This sequence encodes CAISDVGRTAEAFF.

The rearrangement joins TRBV10-3 to TRBJ1-5; D remains unclear. The CDR3 is 13 residues long. The germline V and J ends were trimmed by 3 bases and 1 base, with 4 bases remaining between them. Germline V lookup: CDR1 ENHRY, CDR2 SYGVKD. The CDR3, as DNA: TGTGCCATCAGTGACGGGAGCAATCAGCCCCAGCATTTT. Amino acid sequence: CAISDGSNQPQHF.

This clone was detected a few times. This chain uses TRBV7-9 with TRBJ1-2, with 7 bases fitting TRBD1. This CDR3 region has 15 residues. Germline V CDR1 and CDR2: SEHNR, FQNEAQ (reference sequence). V shed 1 base, J shed 3 bases, and the junction held 5 bases outside the gene matches. The CDR3 sequence is CASSLGQGGDYGYTF. The CDR3 bases are TGTGCCAGCAGCTTAGGCCAAGGGGGCGACTATGGCTACACCTTC.

The CDR3 DNA sequence: TGTGCCAGCAGCTTAAGCCAGGGAAGCAACACCATATATTTT. It codes for CASSLSQGSNTIYF. The rearrangement uses TRBV7-2 and TRBJ1-3; a weak D match, TRBD1 (5 bases). V was cut by 2 bases and J by 7 bases, with 12 bases left in between. Per the germline V gene, CDR1 is SGHTA and CDR2 is FQGNSA. The CDR3 length is 14 residues.

The chain combines TRBV5-6 with TRBJ2-1; TRBD1 is a possible D gene (5 bases). CDR1 and CDR2 from the germline V gene are SGHDT and YYEEEE. V lost 2 bases and J lost 1, with 10 bases in between. This CDR3 comprises 15 residues. The CDR3: CASSFWGKSYNEQFF. In DNA, the CDR3 is TGTGCCAGCAGCTTCTGGGGCAAGTCCTACAATGAGCAGTTCTTC.

The chain carries TRBV5-1 and TRBJ2-5; 15 bases are a match to TRBD2. The germline V gene has CDR1 SGHRS and CDR2 YFSETQ. This CDR3 has 17 amino acids. V trimming: 4 bases; J trimming: 1 base; junction bases outside the gene matches: 5. Written as DNA, the CDR3 is TGCGCCAGCAGCCTAGGGACTAGCGGGGGGAGCCAAGAGACCCAGTACTTC. Residues: CASSLGTSGGSQETQYF.

The V and J genes are TRBV9 and TRBJ1-6, with a weak D call TRBD1 (6 bases). V was clipped by 0 bases and J by 6 bases, with 13 bases between them. CDR3 length: 16 residues. Germline V gene lookup returns CDR1 SGDLS and CDR2 YYNGEE. The CDR3 sequence is CASSVGGGAINSPLHF. The CDR3 DNA reads as TGTGCCAGCAGCGTAGGTGGGGGGGCTATTAATTCACCCCTCCACTTT.

The gene calls are TRBV30 and TRBJ2-2; 8 nucleotides match TRBD1. The V gene end was trimmed by 5 bases and the J gene end by 1 base; junction bases not matched to a gene: 3. Germline V lookup: CDR1 GTSNPN, CDR2 SVGIG (reference sequence). CDR3 length: 14 amino acids. The CDR3 here is CAWETGVNTGELFF. The CDR3 DNA follows: TGTGCCTGGGAGACAGGGGTGAACACCGGGGAGCTGTTTTTT. The variable domain in full, completed from reference TRBV30 and TRBJ2-2, reads SQTIHQWPATLVQPVGSPLSLECTVEGTSNPNLYWYRQAAGRGLQLLFYSVGIGQISSEVPQNLSASRPQDRQFILSSKKLLLSDSGFYLCAWETGVNTGELFFGEGSRLTVL.

The chain is built from TRBV4-1 and TRBJ1-6; 8 nucleotides line up with TRBD1. The CDR3 length is 19 residues. CDR1 is MGHRA, CDR2 YSYEKL, per germline. V gave up 3 bases and J gave up 0 bases; unmatched junction bases: 10. The CDR3 region is CASSQMDRASSSYNSPLHF. The CDR3 coding sequence is TGCGCCAGCAGCCAGATGGACAGGGCATCAAGCTCCTATAATTCACCCCTCCACTTT.

As to this clone: A much larger clonotype is one base distant, so this may be a read error. The chain joins TRBV7-8 to TRBJ2-7; 11 nucleotides align to TRBD2. Germline values: CDR1 SGHVS, CDR2 FQNEAQ. V lost 5 bases and J lost 2; bases outside the gene matches: 2. The CDR3 is 14 residues long. The chain's CDR3 is CASSPSGGTYEQYF. CDR3 nucleotide sequence: TGTGCCAGCAGCCCTAGCGGGGGGACCTACGAGCAGTACTTC.

V is TRBV28 and J is TRBJ2-7; TRBD1 is a possible D gene (6 bases). Deletions cut 4 bases from V and 5 bases from J, with 9 bases between. The CDR3 extends over 12 amino acids. Germline lookup yields CDR1 MDHEN and CDR2 SYDVKM. Here the CDR3 reads CASSYRADEQYF. The CDR3 nucleotides are TGTGCCAGCAGTTACAGGGCCGACGAGCAGTACTTC.

The rearrangement joins TRBV15 to TRBJ2-1; 10 nucleotides align to TRBD2. V lost 1 base to trimming and J lost 3 bases; unmatched junction nucleotides: 9. CDR1 and CDR2 (germline): LNHNV, YYDKDF (reference sequence). CDR3 length: 18 residues. DNA for the CDR3: TGTGCCACCAGCAGAGCGGGAACTAGCGGGAAGATCTACAATGAGCAGTTCTTC. Encoded protein: CATSRAGTSGKIYNEQFF.

This clone was detected only a few times. The chain employs TRBV5-1 and TRBJ1-5, with TRBD1 as a possible D gene (6 bases). Germline CDR1 is SGHRS and CDR2 is YFSETQ. V was cut by 4 bases and J by 0 bases, with 11 bases left in between. CDR3 length: 15 residues. The CDR3 DNA is TGCGCCAGCAGCCCGGAAGGGGGTAGCAATCAGCCCCAGCATTTT. Its translation is CASSPEGGSNQPQHF.

The rearrangement joins TRBV7-9 to TRBJ2-6, with D perhaps matching TRBD1 (5 bases). V dropped 1 base and J dropped 0 bases, with 13 bases sitting between them. The CDR3 contains 18 residues. Germline V gene sequence: CDR1 SEHNR, CDR2 FQNEAQ (reference sequence). CDR3 sequence (DNA): TGTGCCAGCAGCTTAGGGCAGGGCCCTCTCTCTGGGGCCAACGTCCTGACTTTC. Its translation: CASSLGQGPLSGANVLTF.

The V and J genes are TRBV19 and TRBJ1-5, with a tentative D call TRBD1 (5 bases). The V end lost 5 bases, the J end lost 4 bases, and 15 bases lay between the germline ends. Looked up from germline, CDR1 is LNHDA and CDR2 is SQIVND (reference sequence). The CDR3 is made up of 15 amino acids. The CDR3 sequence: CASSQSGGGNQPQHF. CDR3 bases: TGTGCCAGTAGTCAAAGCGGGGGAGGAAATCAGCCCCAGCATTTT. Filled out from reference TRBV19 and TRBJ1-5, the complete variable domain reads DGGITQSPKYLFRKEGQNVTLSCEQNLNHDAMYWYRQDPGQGLRLIYYSQIVNDFQKGDIAEGYSVSREKKESFPLTVTSAQKNPTAFYLCASSQSGGGNQPQHFGDGTRLSIL.

This clone was recorded once. This chain uses TRBV7-8 with TRBJ2-6; 7 bases are shared with TRBD1. CDR1 and CDR2 (germline): SGHVS, FQNEAQ. The J segment lost 2 bases and the V segment lost 5 bases, leaving 3 bases of the junction unmatched. The CDR3 length is 15 residues. The CDR3 nucleotides are TGTGCCAGCAGCACGGGACAGCCTGGGGCCAACGTCCTGACTTTC. It translates to CASSTGQPGANVLTF.

The chain couples TRBV11-1 to TRBJ1-6; 8 bases fit TRBD1. This CDR3 has 14 residues. Germline CDR1 and CDR2: SGHAT and FQDESV (reference sequence). V shed 5 bases and J 7 bases; nucleotides not matched to a gene: 4. The CDR3 is CASSRTGNNSPLHF. DNA for the CDR3: TGTGCCAGCAGCCGGACAGGGAACAATTCACCCCTCCACTTT.

This sequence joins TRBV7-9 and TRBJ1-6; D uncertain. Between the trimmed V and J ends, which lost 1 base and 6 bases, there was a span of 4 bases. CDR3 length: 13 amino acids. The germline V gene has CDR1 SEHNR and CDR2 FQNEAQ (reference sequence). This CDR3 is CASSLEANSPLHF. CDR3 coding DNA: TGTGCCAGCAGCTTAGAAGCTAATTCACCCCTCCACTTT.

This chain uses TRBV9 with TRBJ1-3; 7 nucleotides align to TRBD1. V dropped 3 bases and J dropped 4; count of bases not matched to a gene: 10. This CDR3 region has 16 residues. The germline CDR1 and CDR2 sequences are SGDLS and YYNGEE. The CDR3 nucleotides are TGTGCCAGCAGCGCTATGACAGGGAATACAGGAAACACCATATATTTT. Encoded protein: CASSAMTGNTGNTIYF.

This chain joins TRBV4-2 and TRBJ1-2; D gene ambiguous. This CDR3 contains 14 residues. V lost 0 bases, J lost 3 bases, and 8 bases lay in between. Germline V lookup: CDR1 LGHNA, CDR2 YNFKEQ. CDR3: CASSQDLSDYGYTF. CDR3 coding DNA: TGTGCCAGCAGCCAAGATCTAAGTGACTATGGCTACACCTTC.

This chain uses TRBV2 with TRBJ1-2; 11 nucleotides agree with TRBD1. Trimming removed 7 bases from V and 6 bases from J; junction bases left unmatched: 10. Germline CDR1 reads SNHLY; CDR2 reads FYNNEI. The CDR3 loop spans 15 amino acids. DNA for the CDR3: TGTGCCAGCACCCAGGACAGGGGGCTTGTTCATGGCTACACCTTC. Residues: CASTQDRGLVHGYTF. Combining the CDR3 with reference TRBV2 and TRBJ1-2 gives the whole variable domain EPEVTQTPSHQVTQMGQEVILRCVPISNHLYFYWYRQILGQKVEFLVSFYNNEISEKSEIFDDQFSVERPDGSNFTLKIRSTKLEDSAMYFCASTQDRGLVHGYTFGSGTRLTVV.

The chain employs TRBV19 and TRBJ2-3; 14 bases fit TRBD2. The V gene's germline CDR1 is LNHDA and CDR2 SQIVND (reference sequence). This CDR3 comprises 20 residues. The V and J ends lost 2 bases and 0 bases, in that order; junction bases with no gene match: 10. The CDR3 loop is CASSIMRLAGGAASTDTQYF. The CDR3 bases are TGTGCCAGTAGTATAATGCGACTAGCGGGGGGGGCCGCTAGCACAGATACGCAGTATTTT.

This chain joins TRBV11-2 and TRBJ2-4; 7 bases line up with TRBD2. The CDR3 totals 16 residues. V dropped 1 base and J dropped 6; count of bases not matched to a gene: 9. CDR1 and CDR2 from the germline V gene are SGHAT and FQNNGV. This chain's CDR3 is CASSLGWGGSGNIQYF. CDR3 DNA sequence: TGTGCCAGCAGCTTAGGGTGGGGCGGGAGTGGAAACATTCAGTACTTC.